These T cell receptor beta chains were read from a single sample in a study of blood T cell repertoires in COVID-19. Sequencing was performed with immunoSEQ multiplex PCR; in TCRdb, only in-frame clones are kept and a portion is missing. The data hold fewer than 350,000 clones, with more than 70% observed a single time. The material sequenced was peripheral blood. These receptors all stem from a woman aged 55-70 years with COVID-19, enrolled during active disease. Both conserved end residues are part of each CDR3. D genes are given only for firm matches. The size entry is marked missing in some rows and otherwise reads once, few, many or a size class.

clone size	D gene	J gene	V gene	CDR3 protein	CDR3 DNA
few	NA	TRBJ1-4	TRBV5-1	CASSLRTTTTNEKLFF	TGCGCCAGCAGCCTGCGGACGACTACAACTAATGAAAAACTGTTTTTT
NA	NA	TRBJ1-4	TRBV5-1	CASSTMGAREKLFF	TGCGCCAGCAGCACTATGGGGGCTAGGGAAAAACTGTTTTTT
few	NA	TRBJ1-6	TRBV5-1	CASSLNAGRDSPLHF	TGCGCCAGCAGCTTGAACGCAGGGCGCGATTCACCCCTCCACTTT
once	TRBD1	TRBJ1-4	TRBV7-2	CASSADRGITNEKLFF	TGTGCCAGCAGCGCTGACAGGGGGATCACTAATGAAAAACTGTTTTTT
NA	TRBD1	TRBJ2-2	TRBV24-1	CATSDSDRGTGELFF	TGTGCCACCAGTGATTCGGACAGGGGTACTGGGGAGCTGTTTTTT
NA	NA	TRBJ1-2	TRBV2	CASSGAGRNYGYTF	TGTGCCAGCAGTGGGGCGGGACGTAACTATGGCTACACCTTC
many	TRBD1	TRBJ2-7	TRBV5-6	CASSSPGTGVYEQYF	TGTGCCAGCAGCTCACCCGGGACAGGGGTCTACGAGCAGTACTTC
NA	NA	TRBJ1-2	TRBV18	CASSPATTGFHGYTF	TGTGCCAGCTCACCCGCTACGACAGGCTTCCATGGCTACACCTTC
NA	NA	TRBJ2-2	TRBV6-5	CASREQTNTGELFF	TGTGCCTCCCGGGAGCAAACGAACACCGGGGAGCTGTTTTTT
NA	NA	TRBJ2-7	TRBV4-2	CASSLVTSGGSYEQYF	TGTGCCAGCAGCCTAGTGACGTCAGGGGGGTCCTACGAGCAGTACTTC
NA	NA	TRBJ1-2	TRBV18	CASSPRLTQGSGYGYTF	TGTGCCAGCTCACCCCGATTGACTCAGGGGTCGGGCTATGGCTACACCTTC
NA	TRBD1	TRBJ2-7	TRBV18	CASSPLGQGLDEQYF	TGTGCCAGCTCACCCCTAGGACAGGGTCTCGACGAGCAGTACTTC
NA	NA	TRBJ1-5	TRBV10-2	CASSESSGDNQPQHF	TGCGCCAGCAGTGAGTCCTCAGGGGATAATCAGCCCCAGCATTTT
NA	NA	TRBJ2-5	TRBV19	CASSPRSPETQYF	TGTGCCAGTAGTCCCCGGAGCCCGGAGACCCAGTACTTC
once	TRBD2	TRBJ2-3	TRBV9	CASSVGGSGGTDTQYF	TGTGCCAGCAGCGTAGGGGGTAGCGGGGGCACAGATACGCAGTATTTT
NA	TRBD1	TRBJ1-1	TRBV7-3	CASSVQGGTEAFF	TGTGCCAGCAGCGTACAGGGGGGCACTGAAGCTTTCTTT
NA	NA	TRBJ2-7	TRBV11-2	CASSLGSGGPYEQYF	TGTGCCAGCAGCTTAGGATCCGGGGGGCCCTACGAGCAGTACTTC
NA	NA	TRBJ2-7	TRBV9	CASSVEPRGEQYF	TGTGCCAGCAGCGTAGAGCCCCGCGGCGAGCAGTACTTC
NA	NA	TRBJ1-1	TRBV6-1	CASSEEGTRSGAFF	TGTGCCAGCAGTGAAGAAGGGACAAGGAGTGGAGCTTTCTTT
NA	TRBD2	TRBJ2-5	TRBV11-2	CASSPRLAGGPSRQETQYF	TGTGCCAGCAGCCCCCGACTAGCGGGGGGGCCGTCGAGACAAGAGACCCAGTACTTC
NA	NA	TRBJ1-5	TRBV27	CASSLGGGRQPQHF	TGTGCCAGCAGTTTAGGCGGGGGGCGACAGCCCCAGCATTTT
NA	TRBD2	TRBJ2-4	TRBV6-5	CASSSTSGGPKNIQYF	TGTGCCAGCAGTTCGACTAGCGGGGGGCCCAAAAACATTCAGTACTTC
NA	TRBD1	TRBJ1-2	TRBV2	CASRNRGYGYTF	TGTGCCAGCAGGAACAGGGGGTATGGCTACACCTTC
NA	NA	TRBJ1-3	TRBV6-6	CASSYSAVSGNTIYF	TGTGCCAGCAGTTACTCGGCCGTGTCTGGAAACACCATATATTTT
NA	TRBD1	TRBJ2-5	TRBV5-4	CASSLPPQGQETQYF	TGTGCCAGCAGCTTGCCTCCACAGGGGCAAGAGACCCAGTACTTC
NA	TRBD1	TRBJ1-5	TRBV6-6	CASSFGTGRSNQPQHF	TGTGCCAGCAGTTTTGGGACAGGAAGGAGCAATCAGCCCCAGCATTTT
NA	NA	TRBJ1-1	TRBV4-1	CASSPIGGLYTEAFF	TGCGCCAGCAGCCCGATCGGGGGGCTGTACACTGAAGCTTTCTTT
once	TRBD1	TRBJ2-5	TRBV5-1	CASREPGQLTQYF	TGCGCCAGCAGGGAACCGGGACAGTTAACCCAGTACTTC
NA	TRBD1	TRBJ1-2	TRBV6-1	CASRPGQNYGYTF	TGTGCCAGCAGACCGGGACAGAACTATGGCTACACCTTC
NA	NA	TRBJ1-6	TRBV15	CATSRTSSYNSPLHF	TGTGCCACCAGCAGGACTAGCTCCTATAATTCACCCCTCCACTTT
NA	TRBD2	TRBJ2-7	TRBV7-9	CASSSLAGAFRNEQYF	TGTGCCAGCAGCTCTCTAGCGGGGGCCTTCAGGAACGAGCAGTACTTC
NA	NA	TRBJ1-2	TRBV2	CASSLRQRGSNYGYTF	TGTGCCAGCAGTCTACGTCAAAGGGGTTCAAACTATGGCTACACCTTC
NA	NA	TRBJ1-2	TRBV28	CASSSRSYYGYTF	TGTGCCAGCAGTTCCCGCAGTTATTATGGCTACACCTTC
NA	NA	TRBJ1-5	TRBV2	CASKNRRDSNQPQHF	TGTGCCAGCAAGAACAGGAGGGACAGCAATCAGCCCCAGCATTTT
NA	NA	TRBJ1-2	TRBV7-8	CASSLRVRGGSRNGYTF	TGTGCCAGCAGCTTAAGGGTCAGGGGTGGTTCCCGCAATGGCTACACCTTC
once	TRBD1	TRBJ1-2	TRBV28	CASSDRAYGYTF	TGTGCCAGCAGTGACAGGGCCTATGGCTACACCTTC
NA	TRBD1	TRBJ2-2	TRBV6-1	CASSGYGQANTGELFF	TGTGCCAGCAGTGGATATGGACAGGCTAACACCGGGGAGCTGTTTTTT
NA	NA	TRBJ1-5	TRBV5-6	CASSRGDTENQPQHF	TGTGCCAGCAGCCGGGGTGACACAGAGAATCAGCCCCAGCATTTT
NA	TRBD1	TRBJ2-1	TRBV5-6	CASSWTRDRVGNEQFF	TGTGCCAGCAGTTGGACCCGGGACAGGGTAGGTAATGAGCAGTTCTTC
NA	NA	TRBJ1-1	TRBV27	CASSLMGGDTEAFF	TGTGCCAGCAGTCTCATGGGGGGGGACACTGAAGCTTTCTTT
NA	TRBD1	TRBJ1-2	TRBV19	CASSTSRGGYTF	TGTGCCAGTAGTACCTCCAGGGGGGGCTACACCTTC
NA	TRBD1	TRBJ1-2	TRBV10-3	CAISESDRGSYGYTF	TGTGCCATCAGTGAGTCTGACAGGGGATCCTATGGCTACACCTTC
NA	NA	TRBJ1-5	TRBV27	CASRPASPGTSNQPQHF	TGTGCCAGCAGACCCGCCTCCCCAGGGACTTCCAATCAGCCCCAGCATTTT
many	TRBD1	TRBJ1-2	TRBV7-9	CASSWVEGQGAVGYTF	TGTGCCAGCAGTTGGGTCGAGGGACAGGGCGCCGTTGGCTACACCTTC
NA	NA	TRBJ1-1	TRBV5-6	CATRARGRGNTEAFF	TGTGCCACCCGGGCGCGGGGTCGGGGGAACACTGAAGCTTTCTTT
once	TRBD1	TRBJ1-5	TRBV19	CASSIVGQGTRGNQPQHF	TGTGCCAGTAGTATAGTCGGACAGGGGACTAGAGGCAATCAGCCCCAGCATTTT
few	TRBD1	TRBJ2-7	TRBV25-1	CASSESVGTGGSREQYF	TGTGCCAGCAGTGAATCTGTCGGGACAGGGGGCTCGCGAGAGCAGTACTTC
NA	NA	TRBJ2-7	TRBV9	CASSVGPGIGEQYF	TGTGCCAGCAGCGTAGGTCCAGGGATAGGCGAGCAGTACTTC
NA	NA	TRBJ2-7	TRBV7-2	CASSFGLIAYEQYF	TGTGCCAGCAGCTTTGGACTGATAGCCTACGAGCAGTACTTC
NA	TRBD1	TRBJ1-6	TRBV30	CAWNGQGRLYNSPLHF	TGTGCCTGGAATGGACAGGGGAGGCTCTATAATTCACCCCTCCACTTT
NA	NA	TRBJ2-7	TRBV5-1	CASSFGRPSEQYF	TGCGCCAGCAGCTTTGGCCGCCCCAGCGAGCAGTACTTC
NA	TRBD2	TRBJ2-1	TRBV3-1/TRBV3-2	CASSRSGEVQFF	TGTGCCAGCAGCCGTAGCGGGGAAGTGCAGTTCTTC
NA	TRBD2	TRBJ2-1	TRBV7-3	CASTPGGSSEQFF	TGTGCCAGCACCCCCGGGGGGAGCAGTGAGCAGTTCTTC
NA	TRBD1	TRBJ1-1	TRBV30	CAWRTGGWTEAFF	TGTGCCTGGAGGACAGGGGGCTGGACTGAAGCTTTCTTT
NA	NA	TRBJ2-7	TRBV27	CASSFDRWGTGGEQYF	TGTGCCAGCAGTTTCGATCGATGGGGAACCGGAGGAGAGCAGTACTTC
NA	NA	TRBJ2-7	TRBV27	CASSLGGANSYEQYF	TGTGCCAGCAGTTTGGGCGGGGCTAATTCCTACGAGCAGTACTTC
few	TRBD1	TRBJ2-7	TRBV11-3	CASSRRGTGSYEQYF	TGTGCCAGCAGCCGTCGGGGGACAGGGTCCTACGAGCAGTACTTC